This T cell receptor (beta chain) was sequenced in a study of blood T cell repertoires in COVID-19. The assay was immunoSEQ multiplex PCR, and TCRdb's table has in-frame clones only and misses some. Here the sample spans 25,000 to 35,000 clones, approximately 84% being singletons. Per germline, CDR1 SQVTM and CDR2 ANQGSEA. The ends lost 6 bases at V and 7 bases at J; junction bases unmatched: 4. The CDR3 is 12 residues long. The chain carries TRBV29-1 and TRBJ1-4; 8 bases are shared with TRBD1. Sequencing input: peripheral blood. The sequence was obtained from a woman in her fifties or sixties with acute or convalescent COVID-19. CDR3 bases: TGCAGCGTGACAGGGGAGGGTGAAAAACTGTTTTTT. It is translated as CSVTGEGEKLFF.